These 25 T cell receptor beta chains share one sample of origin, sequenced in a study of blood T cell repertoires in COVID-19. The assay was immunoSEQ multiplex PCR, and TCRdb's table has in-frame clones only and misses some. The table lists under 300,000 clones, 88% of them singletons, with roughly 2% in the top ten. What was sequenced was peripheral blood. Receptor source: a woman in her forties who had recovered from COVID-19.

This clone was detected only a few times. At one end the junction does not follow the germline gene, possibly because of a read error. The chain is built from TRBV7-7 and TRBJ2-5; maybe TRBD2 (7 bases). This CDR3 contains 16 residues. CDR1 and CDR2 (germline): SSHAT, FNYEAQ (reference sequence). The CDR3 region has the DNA TGTGCTAGCAGCTTACGGGGGGCAGGGGTCGCAGAGACCCAGTACTTC. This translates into CASSLRGAGVAETQYF.

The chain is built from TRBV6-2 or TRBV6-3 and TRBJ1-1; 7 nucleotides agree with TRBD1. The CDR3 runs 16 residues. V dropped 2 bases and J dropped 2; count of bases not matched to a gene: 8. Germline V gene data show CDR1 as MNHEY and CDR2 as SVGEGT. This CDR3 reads CASSYIPDRVNTEAFF. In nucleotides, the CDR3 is TGTGCCAGCAGTTACATACCTGACAGGGTTAACACTGAAGCTTTCTTT.

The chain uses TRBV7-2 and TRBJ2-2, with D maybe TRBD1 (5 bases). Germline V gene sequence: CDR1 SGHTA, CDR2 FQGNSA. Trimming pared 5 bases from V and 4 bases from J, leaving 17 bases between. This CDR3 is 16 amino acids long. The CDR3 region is CASSLRRTTPTGELFF. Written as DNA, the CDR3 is TGTGCCAGCAGCCTACGTCGGACAACCCCCACCGGGGAGCTGTTTTTT.

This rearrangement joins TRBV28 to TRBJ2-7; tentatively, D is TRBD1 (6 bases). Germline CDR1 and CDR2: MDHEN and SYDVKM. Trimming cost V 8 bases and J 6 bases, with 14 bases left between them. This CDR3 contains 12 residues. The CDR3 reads CASGGSLGEQYF. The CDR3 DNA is TGTGCCAGCGGGGGCTCGTTGGGCGAGCAGTACTTC.

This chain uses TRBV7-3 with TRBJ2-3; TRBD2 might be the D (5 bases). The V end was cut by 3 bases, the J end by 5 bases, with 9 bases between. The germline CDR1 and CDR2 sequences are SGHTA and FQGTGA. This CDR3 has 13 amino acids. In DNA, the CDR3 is TGTGCCAGCAGCTTCCGGGAAAAAGATACGCAGTATTTT. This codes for CASSFREKDTQYF.

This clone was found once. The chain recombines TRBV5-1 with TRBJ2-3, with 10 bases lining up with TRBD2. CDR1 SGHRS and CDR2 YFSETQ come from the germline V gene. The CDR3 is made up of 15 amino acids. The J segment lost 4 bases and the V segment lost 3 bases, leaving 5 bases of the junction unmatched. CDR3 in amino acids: CASSSSGRVADTQYF. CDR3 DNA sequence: TGCGCCAGCAGCTCTAGCGGGAGAGTTGCAGATACGCAGTATTTT.

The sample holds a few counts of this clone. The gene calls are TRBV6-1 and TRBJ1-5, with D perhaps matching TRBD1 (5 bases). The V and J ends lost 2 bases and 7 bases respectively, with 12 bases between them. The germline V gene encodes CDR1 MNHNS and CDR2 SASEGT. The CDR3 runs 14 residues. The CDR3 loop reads CASSELPGNQPQHF. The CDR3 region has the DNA TGTGCCAGCAGTGAATTGCCAGGGAACCAGCCCCAGCATTTT.

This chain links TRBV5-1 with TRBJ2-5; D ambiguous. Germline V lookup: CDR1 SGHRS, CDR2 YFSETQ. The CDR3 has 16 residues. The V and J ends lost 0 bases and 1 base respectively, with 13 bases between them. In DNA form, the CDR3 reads TGCGCCAGCAGCTTGGGAATGTCTAACTCCCAAGAGACCCAGTACTTC. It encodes CASSLGMSNSQETQYF.

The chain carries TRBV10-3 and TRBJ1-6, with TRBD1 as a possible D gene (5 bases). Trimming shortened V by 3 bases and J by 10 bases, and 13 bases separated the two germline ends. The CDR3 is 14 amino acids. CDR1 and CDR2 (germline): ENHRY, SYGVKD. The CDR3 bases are TGTGCCATCAGTGAAGGAGGGGTTGGGTCACCCCTCCACTTT. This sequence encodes CAISEGGVGSPLHF.

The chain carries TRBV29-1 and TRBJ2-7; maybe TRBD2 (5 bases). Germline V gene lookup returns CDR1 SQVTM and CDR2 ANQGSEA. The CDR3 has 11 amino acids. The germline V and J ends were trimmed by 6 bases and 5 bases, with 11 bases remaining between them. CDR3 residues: CSVSGLDEQYF. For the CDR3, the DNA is TGCAGCGTCTCGGGGTTGGACGAGCAGTACTTC.

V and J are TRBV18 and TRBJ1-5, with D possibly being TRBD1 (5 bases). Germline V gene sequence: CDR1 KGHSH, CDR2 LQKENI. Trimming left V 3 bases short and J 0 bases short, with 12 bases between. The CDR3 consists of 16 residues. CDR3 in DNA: TGTGCCAGCTCACCCCTACAGGTGAATAGCAATCAGCCCCAGCATTTT. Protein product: CASSPLQVNSNQPQHF.

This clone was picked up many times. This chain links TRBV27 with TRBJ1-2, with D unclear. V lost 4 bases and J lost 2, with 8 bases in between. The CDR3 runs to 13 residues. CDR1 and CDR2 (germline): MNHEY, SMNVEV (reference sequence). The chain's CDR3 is CASSSPGNYGYTF. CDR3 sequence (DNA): TGTGCCAGCAGTTCCCCGGGAAACTATGGCTACACCTTC.

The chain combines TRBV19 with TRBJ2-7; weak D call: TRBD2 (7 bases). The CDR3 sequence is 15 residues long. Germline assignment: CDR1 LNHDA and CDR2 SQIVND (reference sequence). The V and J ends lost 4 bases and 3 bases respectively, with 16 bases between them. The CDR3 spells CASSRREGGSYEQYF. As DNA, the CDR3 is TGTGCCAGTAGTAGGAGGGAGGGGGGCAGCTACGAGCAGTACTTC.

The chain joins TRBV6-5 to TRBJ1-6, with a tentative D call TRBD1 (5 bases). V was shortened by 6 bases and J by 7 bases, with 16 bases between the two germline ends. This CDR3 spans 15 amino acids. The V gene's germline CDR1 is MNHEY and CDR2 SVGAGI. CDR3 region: CASRIDGGVNSPLHF. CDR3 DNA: TGTGCCAGCAGGATAGATGGAGGGGTCAATTCACCCCTCCACTTT.

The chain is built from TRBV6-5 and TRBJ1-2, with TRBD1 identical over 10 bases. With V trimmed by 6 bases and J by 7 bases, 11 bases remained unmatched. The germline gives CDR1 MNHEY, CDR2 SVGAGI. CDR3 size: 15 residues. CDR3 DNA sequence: TGTGCCAGCAGCCGAGGGACAGGGGAGGTGGCTGGCTACACCTTC. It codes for CASSRGTGEVAGYTF.

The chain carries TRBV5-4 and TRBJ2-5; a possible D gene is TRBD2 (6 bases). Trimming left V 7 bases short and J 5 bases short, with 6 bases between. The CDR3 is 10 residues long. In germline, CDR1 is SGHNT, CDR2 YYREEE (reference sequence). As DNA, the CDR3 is TGTGCCAGCGGGGGGGAGACCCAGTACTTC. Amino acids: CASGGETQYF.

The CDR3 reads CASISGLAVSTDTQYF. The CDR3 nucleotides are TGTGCCAGCATCTCGGGACTAGCGGTTAGCACAGATACGCAGTATTTT. The chain is built from TRBV2 and TRBJ2-3, with 11 bases fitting TRBD2. Losses at the gene ends were 7 bases for V and 0 bases for J; bases not matched to a gene: 6. From germline, CDR1 is SNHLY and CDR2 FYNNEI. The CDR3 extends over 16 amino acids.

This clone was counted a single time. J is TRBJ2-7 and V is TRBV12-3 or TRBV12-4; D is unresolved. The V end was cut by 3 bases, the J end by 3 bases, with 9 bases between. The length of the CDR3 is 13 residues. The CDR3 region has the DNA TGTGCCAGCAGTTTCGGTAAGAACTACGAGCAGTACTTC. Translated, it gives CASSFGKNYEQYF.

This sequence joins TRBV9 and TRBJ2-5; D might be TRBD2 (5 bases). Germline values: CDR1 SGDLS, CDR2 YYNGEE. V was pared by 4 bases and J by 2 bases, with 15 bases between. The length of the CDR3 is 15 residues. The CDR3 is CASSREMGNQETQYF. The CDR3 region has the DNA TGTGCCAGCAGCAGGGAGATGGGGAATCAAGAGACCCAGTACTTC.

CDR3 loop: CASSLQGLVAEQYF. CDR3 DNA: TGTGCCAGCAGCCTCCAGGGTTTGGTGGCCGAGCAGTACTTC. This chain connects TRBV11-2 to TRBJ2-7; tentatively, D is TRBD1 (5 bases). With 5 bases removed from V and 6 bases from J, the gap between germline ends came to 17 bases. CDR3 length equals 14 residues. Germline V CDR1 and CDR2: SGHAT, FQNNGV. The full variable domain, completed using reference TRBV11-2 and TRBJ2-7, is EAGVAQSPRYKIIEKRQSVAFWCNPISGHATLYWYQQILGQGPKLLIQFQNNGVVDDSQLPKDRFSAERLKGVDSTLKIQPAKLEDSAVYLCASSLQGLVAEQYFGPGTRLTVT.

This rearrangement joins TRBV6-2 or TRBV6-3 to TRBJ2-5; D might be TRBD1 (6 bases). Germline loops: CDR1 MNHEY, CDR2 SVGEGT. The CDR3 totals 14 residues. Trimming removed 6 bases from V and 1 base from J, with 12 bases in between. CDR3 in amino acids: CASSNNRVQETQYF. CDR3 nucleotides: TGTGCCAGCAGCAACAACAGGGTCCAAGAGACCCAGTACTTC.

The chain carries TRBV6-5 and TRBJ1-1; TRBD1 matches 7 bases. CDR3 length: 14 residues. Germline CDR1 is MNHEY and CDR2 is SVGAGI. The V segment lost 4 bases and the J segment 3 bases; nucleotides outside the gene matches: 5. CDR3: CASSWKGADTEAFF. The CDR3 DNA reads TGTGCCAGCAGTTGGAAGGGGGCGGACACTGAAGCTTTCTTT.

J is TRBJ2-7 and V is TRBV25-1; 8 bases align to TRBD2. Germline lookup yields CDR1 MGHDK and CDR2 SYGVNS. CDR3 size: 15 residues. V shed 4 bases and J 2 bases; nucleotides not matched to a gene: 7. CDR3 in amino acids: CASSATGGFPYEQYF. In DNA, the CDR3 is TGTGCCAGCAGTGCTACGGGGGGGTTTCCCTACGAGCAGTACTTC.

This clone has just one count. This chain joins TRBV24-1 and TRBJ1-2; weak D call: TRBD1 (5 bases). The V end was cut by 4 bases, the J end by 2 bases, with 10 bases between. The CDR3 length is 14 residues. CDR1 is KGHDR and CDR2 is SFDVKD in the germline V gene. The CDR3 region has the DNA TGTGCCACCAGTGACCTCGACAGAAACTATGGCTACACCTTC. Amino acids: CATSDLDRNYGYTF.

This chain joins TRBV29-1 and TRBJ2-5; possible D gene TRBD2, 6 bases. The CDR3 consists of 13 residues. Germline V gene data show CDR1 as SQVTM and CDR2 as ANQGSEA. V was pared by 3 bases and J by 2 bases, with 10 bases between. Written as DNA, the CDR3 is TGCAGCGTTGAGGAGGGGCGACAAGAGACCCAGTACTTC. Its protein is CSVEEGRQETQYF.